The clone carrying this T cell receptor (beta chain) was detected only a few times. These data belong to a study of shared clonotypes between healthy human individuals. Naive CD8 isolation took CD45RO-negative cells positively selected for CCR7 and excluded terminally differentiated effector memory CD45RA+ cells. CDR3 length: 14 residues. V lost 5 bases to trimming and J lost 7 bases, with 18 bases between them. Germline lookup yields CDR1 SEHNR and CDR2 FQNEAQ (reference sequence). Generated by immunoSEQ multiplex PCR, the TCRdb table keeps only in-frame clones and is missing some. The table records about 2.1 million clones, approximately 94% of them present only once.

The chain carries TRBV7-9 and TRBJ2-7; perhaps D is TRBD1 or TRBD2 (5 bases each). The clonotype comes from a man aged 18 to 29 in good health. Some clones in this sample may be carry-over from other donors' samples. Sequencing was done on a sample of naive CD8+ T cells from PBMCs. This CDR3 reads CASSPQGPVLEQYF. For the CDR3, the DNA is TGTGCCAGCAGCCCGCAGGGACCGGTGCTGGAGCAGTACTTC.